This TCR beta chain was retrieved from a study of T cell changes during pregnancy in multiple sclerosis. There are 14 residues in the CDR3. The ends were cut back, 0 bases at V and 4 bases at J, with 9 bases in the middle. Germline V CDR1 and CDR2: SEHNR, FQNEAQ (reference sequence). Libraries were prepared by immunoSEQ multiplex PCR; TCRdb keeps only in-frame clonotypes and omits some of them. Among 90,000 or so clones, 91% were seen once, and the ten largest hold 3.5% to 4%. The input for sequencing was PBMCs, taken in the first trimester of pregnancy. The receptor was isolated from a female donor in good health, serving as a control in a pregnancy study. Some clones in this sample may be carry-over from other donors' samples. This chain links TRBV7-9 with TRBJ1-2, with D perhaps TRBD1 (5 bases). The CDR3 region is CASSLAQGFYGYTF. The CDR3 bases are TGTGCCAGCAGCTTAGCTCAGGGCTTCTATGGCTACACCTTC.